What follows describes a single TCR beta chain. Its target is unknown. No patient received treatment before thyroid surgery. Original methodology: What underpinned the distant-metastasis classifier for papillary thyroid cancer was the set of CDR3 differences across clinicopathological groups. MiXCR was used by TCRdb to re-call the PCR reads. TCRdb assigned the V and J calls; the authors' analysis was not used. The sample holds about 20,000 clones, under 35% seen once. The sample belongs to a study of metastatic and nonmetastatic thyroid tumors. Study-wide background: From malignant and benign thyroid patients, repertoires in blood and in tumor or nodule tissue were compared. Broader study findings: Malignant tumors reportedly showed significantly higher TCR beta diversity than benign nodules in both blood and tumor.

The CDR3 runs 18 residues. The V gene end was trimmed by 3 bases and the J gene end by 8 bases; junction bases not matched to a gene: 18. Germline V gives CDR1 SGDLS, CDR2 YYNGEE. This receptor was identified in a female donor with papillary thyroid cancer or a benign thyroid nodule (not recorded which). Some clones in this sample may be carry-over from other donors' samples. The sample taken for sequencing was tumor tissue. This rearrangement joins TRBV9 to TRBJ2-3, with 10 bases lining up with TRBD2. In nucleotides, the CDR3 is TGTGCCAGCAGCGCCCGATCCCAGGGGGGACTAGCGTGCGTTACGCAGTATTTT. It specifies CASSARSQGGLACVTQYF.